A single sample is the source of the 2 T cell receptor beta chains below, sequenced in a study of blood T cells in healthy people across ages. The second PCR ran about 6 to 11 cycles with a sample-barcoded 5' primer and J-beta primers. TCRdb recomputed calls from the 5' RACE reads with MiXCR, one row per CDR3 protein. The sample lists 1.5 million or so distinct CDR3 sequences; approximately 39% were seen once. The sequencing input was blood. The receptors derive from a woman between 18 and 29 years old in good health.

For the CDR3, the DNA is TGTGCCAGCAGCATGGACAGGGGGTGGGAGCAGTACTTC. Translating gives CASSMDRGWEQYF. V gene TRBV11-2 combines with J gene TRBJ2-5; 10 positions match TRBD1. The J segment lost 11 bases and the V segment lost 5 bases, leaving 8 bases of the junction unmatched. The germline V gene encodes CDR1 SGHAT and CDR2 FQNNGV. The CDR3 is 13 residues long. The whole variable domain, remainder taken from reference TRBV11-2 and TRBJ2-5, is EAGVAQSPRYKIIEKRQSVAFWCNPISGHATLYWYQQILGQGPKLLIQFQNNGVVDDSQLPKDRFSAERLKGVDSTLKIQPAKLEDSAVYLCASSMDRGWEQYFGPGTRLLVL.

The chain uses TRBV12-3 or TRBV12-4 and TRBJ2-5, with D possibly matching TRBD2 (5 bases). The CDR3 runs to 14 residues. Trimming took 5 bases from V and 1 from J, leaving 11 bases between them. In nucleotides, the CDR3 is TGTGCCAGCAGTCAACGGACTGCCCAAGAGACCCAGTACTTC. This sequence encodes CASSQRTAQETQYF.